A single sample gave rise to the 18 T cell receptor beta chains below, sequenced in a study of T-cell reconstitution after alpha-beta-depleted transplantation in children (dated by TCRdb to about 2016). The library came from PCR. Sequencing was carried out with an Illumina HiSeq 2500. TCR library preparation used molecular barcoding, with unique molecular identifiers applied to normalize quantification of the TCRbeta repertoire. TCRdb reworked the public reads: Q25 trimming with fastp, MiXCR clone assembly, productive beta chains retained. Rows merge per CDR3 protein into single entries with the most common DNA and genes. This sample comprises a few hundred thousand distinct CDR3 sequences, under 13% of them detected only once. The ten largest clones take up 5% to 6.5% of the sample. The sample in question was PBMCs from the stem cell graft donor, obtained from the stem cell graft. The source is a human donor who donated a stem cell graft to a child with acute myeloid leukemia.

This clonotype was observed a handful of times. CDR3 bases: TGTGCCAGCAGGAACCGGGAACGCGGGTACACCGGGGAGCTGTTTTTT. Encoded protein: CASRNRERGYTGELFF. V usage is TRBV6-1 and J usage is TRBJ2-2, with D possibly being TRBD2 (5 bases). The V gene's germline CDR1 is MNHNS and CDR2 SASEGT. V lost 6 bases, J lost 3 bases, and 17 bases lay in between. CDR3 length: 16 amino acids.

J is TRBJ2-1 and V is TRBV11-2; 7 positions agree with TRBD2. The CDR3 runs 15 residues. Germline assignment: CDR1 SGHAT and CDR2 FQNNGV. V was pared by 6 bases and J by 7 bases, with 12 bases of the junction left unmatched. The chain's CDR3 is CASRSGLAVGNEQFF. The CDR3 DNA is TGTGCCAGCAGGTCGGGGCTAGCGGTGGGGAATGAGCAGTTCTTC.

This clonotype was counted ten times or more. This chain connects TRBV10-3 to TRBJ2-1, with a weak D call TRBD2 (6 bases). CDR3 size: 15 residues. The V gene's germline CDR1 is ENHRY and CDR2 SYGVKD. V was trimmed by 4 bases and J by 1 base, leaving 11 bases between them. The CDR3 loop is CAISGGGDSYNEQFF. As DNA, the CDR3 is TGTGCCATCAGTGGGGGCGGGGATTCCTACAATGAGCAGTTCTTC.

The chain carries TRBV7-2 and TRBJ1-3, with a weak D call TRBD1 (5 bases). Trimming removed 4 bases from V and 4 bases from J, with 5 bases in between. The CDR3 covers 12 residues. Germline-derived CDR1 and CDR2 are SGHTA and FQGNSA. The CDR3 loop is CASSWDGNTIYF. The CDR3 DNA reads TGTGCCAGCAGCTGGGACGGAAACACCATATATTTT. Full variable domain (missing parts from reference TRBV7-2 and TRBJ1-3): GAGVSQSPSNKVTEKGKDVELRCDPISGHTALYWYRQSLGQGLEFLIYFQGNSAPDKSGLPSDRFSAERTGGSVSTLTIQRTQQEDSAVYLCASSWDGNTIYFGEGSWLTVV.

V usage is TRBV18 and J usage is TRBJ2-5; 9 nucleotides agree with TRBD2. J was trimmed by 5 bases and V by 3 bases; bases with no gene match: 7. The CDR3 loop spans 15 amino acids. Germline V gene lookup returns CDR1 KGHSH and CDR2 LQKENI. The DNA for the CDR3 is TGTGCCAGCTCACCGCTAGCGGGGCAGAGTGAGACCCAGTACTTC. Protein sequence: CASSPLAGQSETQYF. The variable domain in full, completed from reference TRBV18 and TRBJ2-5, reads NAGVMQNPRHLVRRRGQEARLRCSPMKGHSHVYWYRQLPEEGLKFMVYLQKENIIDESGMPKERFSAEFPKEGPSILRIQQVVRGDSAAYFCASSPLAGQSETQYFGPGTRLLVL.

This clonotype was seen ten or more times. The chain uses TRBV9 and TRBJ1-2, with D unresolved. CDR1 and CDR2 from the germline V gene are SGDLS and YYNGEE. Trimming cost V 0 bases and J 0 bases, with 9 bases left between them. The CDR3 is 15 residues long. CDR3: CASSVVGDPNYGYTF. The CDR3 DNA reads TGTGCCAGCAGCGTAGTCGGGGATCCTAACTATGGCTACACCTTC.

In the case of this clonotype: A much larger clone differs from this one at a single base, so this may be a read error. V is TRBV25-1 and J is TRBJ2-3; TRBD2 aligns across 8 bases. The CDR3 is 16 amino acids. Losses at the gene ends were 6 bases for V and 0 bases for J; bases not matched to a gene: 8. The germline CDR1 and CDR2 sequences are MGHDK and SYGVNS. CDR3 sequence reads: CASRSNGGASTDTQYF. CDR3 nucleotide sequence: TGTGCCAGCAGATCAAACGGGGGGGCCAGCACAGATACGCAGTATTTT.

The J gene is TRBJ2-3, the V gene TRBV29-1; 9 bases map to TRBD2. The CDR3 runs to 14 residues. Germline CDR1 and CDR2: SQVTM and ANQGSEA. With V trimmed by 7 bases and J by 4 bases, 9 bases remained unmatched. The CDR3 region is CSARLAGTSDTQYF. The CDR3 DNA sequence: TGCAGCGCCCGGCTAGCGGGAACTTCAGATACGCAGTATTTT.

The V gene is TRBV6-1, the J gene TRBJ1-2; 8 bases fit TRBD1. Germline V gene data show CDR1 as MNHNS and CDR2 as SASEGT. This CDR3 has 14 amino acids. The V gene end was trimmed by 5 bases and the J gene end by 7 bases; junction bases not matched to a gene: 9. In nucleotides, the CDR3 is TGTGCCAGCAGTCTAACCGGGACAGGCGCTGGCTACACCTTC. This sequence encodes CASSLTGTGAGYTF.

The sample holds a few counts of this clonotype. V gene TRBV12-5 combines with J gene TRBJ1-5, with D unclear. V lost 6 bases and J lost 2, with 8 bases in between. The CDR3 runs 13 residues. Germline-derived CDR1 and CDR2 are LGHNT and FRNRAP. CDR3 DNA: TGTGCTAGTGGGGTAGTGGGCAATCAGCCCCAGCATTTT. Its protein is CASGVVGNQPQHF.

The chain employs TRBV29-1 and TRBJ1-1; tentative D call: TRBD1 (6 bases). Germline V CDR1 and CDR2: SQVTM, ANQGSEA. The CDR3 covers 13 residues. V lost 3 bases to trimming and J lost 2 bases, with 10 bases between them. The CDR3 sequence is CSVDRQDNTEAFF. The CDR3 coding sequence is TGCAGCGTTGACAGACAGGACAACACTGAAGCTTTCTTT.

The chain links TRBV5-1 to TRBJ2-3; a weak D match, TRBD2 (5 bases). Trimming took 0 bases from V and 5 from J, leaving 10 bases between them. Germline assignment: CDR1 SGHRS and CDR2 YFSETQ. This CDR3 region has 14 residues. The chain's CDR3 is CASSLGFEGDTQYF. The CDR3, as DNA: TGCGCCAGCAGCTTGGGGTTTGAGGGAGATACGCAGTATTTT.

This clonotype turned up a few times. The chain has TRBV20-1 and TRBJ1-2, with D tentatively TRBD1 (6 bases). Trimming took 4 bases from V and 3 from J, leaving 15 bases between them. Germline CDR1 and CDR2: DFQATT and SNEGSKA (reference sequence). The CDR3 consists of 14 residues. The CDR3 bases are TGCAGTGCTACCAACCTCGGGGGGCACTATGGCTACACCTTC. The encoded protein is CSATNLGGHYGYTF.

This clonotype was seen many times. The rearrangement joins TRBV12-3 or TRBV12-4 to TRBJ2-3; tentatively, D is TRBD2 (7 bases). Trimming took off 1 base at V and 5 bases at J, with 10 bases between the two ends. CDR3 length: 14 amino acids. The CDR3 protein is CASSLGGGGDTQYF. For the CDR3, the DNA is TGTGCCAGCAGTTTAGGGGGAGGGGGAGATACGCAGTATTTT.

J is TRBJ2-5 and V is TRBV2; possibly TRBD2 for D (6 bases). There are 10 residues in the CDR3. The germline gives CDR1 SNHLY, CDR2 FYNNEI. V was trimmed by 10 bases and J by 10 bases, leaving 13 bases between them. The CDR3 is CAMGPGDQYF. The CDR3 nucleotides read TGTGCCATGGGACCGGGGGACCAGTACTTC.

This clonotype was observed a few times. The chain employs TRBV5-1 and TRBJ2-2; a possible D gene is TRBD2 (5 bases). CDR1 and CDR2 (germline): SGHRS, YFSETQ. Trimming cost V 4 bases and J 4 bases, with 17 bases left between them. The CDR3 covers 16 residues. The CDR3 DNA reads TGCGCCAGCAGCCCCTATGGGAGCCCGGGCACCGGGGAGCTGTTTTTT. Protein: CASSPYGSPGTGELFF.

This clonotype has a count of ten or more. The rearrangement uses TRBV14 and TRBJ1-2; D gene uncertain. The CDR3 runs 14 residues. Germline V gene lookup returns CDR1 SGHDN and CDR2 FVKESK. Trimming took off 4 bases at V and 1 base at J, with 10 bases between the two ends. The CDR3 region is CASSPPDLNYGYTF. The CDR3 bases are TGTGCCAGCAGCCCCCCGGACCTTAACTATGGCTACACCTTC.

This clonotype was seen only a few times. The rearrangement links TRBV5-1 to TRBJ1-5; tentatively, D is TRBD1 (6 bases). CDR3 length: 15 amino acids. Looked up from germline, CDR1 is SGHRS and CDR2 is YFSETQ. V was cut by 4 bases and J by 0 bases, with 11 bases left in between. The DNA for the CDR3 is TGCGCCAGCAGCCCAGGGGACTATAGCAATCAGCCCCAGCATTTT. It encodes CASSPGDYSNQPQHF.